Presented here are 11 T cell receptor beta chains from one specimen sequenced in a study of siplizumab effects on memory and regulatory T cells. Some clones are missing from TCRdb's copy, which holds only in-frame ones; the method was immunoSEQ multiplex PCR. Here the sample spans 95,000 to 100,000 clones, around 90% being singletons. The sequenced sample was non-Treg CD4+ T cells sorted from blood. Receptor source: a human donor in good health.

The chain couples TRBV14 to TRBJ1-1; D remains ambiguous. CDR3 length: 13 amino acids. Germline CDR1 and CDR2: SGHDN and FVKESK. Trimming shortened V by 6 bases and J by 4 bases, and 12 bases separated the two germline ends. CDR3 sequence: CASRFQASTEAFF. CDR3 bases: TGTGCCAGCAGGTTCCAGGCAAGCACTGAAGCTTTCTTT.

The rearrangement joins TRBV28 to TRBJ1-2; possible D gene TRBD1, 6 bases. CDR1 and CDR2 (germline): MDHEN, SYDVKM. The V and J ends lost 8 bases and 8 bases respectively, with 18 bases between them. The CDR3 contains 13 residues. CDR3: CASARGAPGGYTF. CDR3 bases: TGTGCCAGCGCCCGGGGGGCGCCGGGGGGCTACACCTTC.

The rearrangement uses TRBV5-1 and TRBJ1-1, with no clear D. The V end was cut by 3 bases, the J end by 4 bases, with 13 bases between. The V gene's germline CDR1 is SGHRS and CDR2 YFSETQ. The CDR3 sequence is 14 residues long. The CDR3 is CASSSSSMRTEAFF. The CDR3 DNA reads TGCGCCAGCAGCTCCTCCTCTATGCGCACTGAAGCTTTCTTT.

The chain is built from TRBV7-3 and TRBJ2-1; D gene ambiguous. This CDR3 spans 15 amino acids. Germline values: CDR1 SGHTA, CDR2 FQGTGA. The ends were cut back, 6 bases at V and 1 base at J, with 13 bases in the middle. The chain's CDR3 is CASSSRLQSYNEQFF. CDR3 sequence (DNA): TGTGCCAGCAGTTCCAGGCTACAGTCCTACAATGAGCAGTTCTTC.

The CDR3 here is CASRTGTGAAGELFF. In nucleotides, the CDR3 is TGTGCCAGCAGGACTGGGACAGGGGCTGCCGGGGAGCTGTTTTTT. The chain couples TRBV27 to TRBJ2-2, with 10 bases that match TRBD1. The germline gives CDR1 MNHEY, CDR2 SMNVEV (reference sequence). Trimming took 6 bases from V and 6 from J; bases not matched to a gene: 7. The CDR3 sequence is 15 residues long.

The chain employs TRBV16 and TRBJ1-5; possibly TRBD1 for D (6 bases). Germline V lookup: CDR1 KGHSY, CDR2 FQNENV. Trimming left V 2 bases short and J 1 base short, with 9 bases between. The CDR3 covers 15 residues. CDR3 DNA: TGTGCCAGCAGCCAAGGGGGCAGCAGCAATCAGCCCCAGCATTTT. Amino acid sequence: CASSQGGSSNQPQHF.

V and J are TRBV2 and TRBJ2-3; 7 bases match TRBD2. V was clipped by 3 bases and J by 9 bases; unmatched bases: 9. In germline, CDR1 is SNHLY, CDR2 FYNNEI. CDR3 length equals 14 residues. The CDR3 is CASSDLGRSGTQYF. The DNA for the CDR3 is TGTGCCAGCAGTGATCTCGGGAGGAGTGGCACGCAGTATTTT.

The CDR3 region is CASRRQGRYGYTF. CDR3 DNA: TGTGCCAGCAGGCGACAGGGACGCTATGGCTACACCTTC. This rearrangement joins TRBV6-5 to TRBJ1-2; TRBD1 matches at 7 bases. Trimming cost V 6 bases and J 4 bases; bases outside gene matches: 5. The CDR3 contains 13 residues. The germline V gene encodes CDR1 MNHEY and CDR2 SVGAGI.

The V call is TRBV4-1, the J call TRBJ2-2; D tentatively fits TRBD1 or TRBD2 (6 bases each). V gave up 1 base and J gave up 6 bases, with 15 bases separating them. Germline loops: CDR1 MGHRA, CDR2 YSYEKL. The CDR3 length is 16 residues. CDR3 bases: TGCGCCAGCAGCCAAGCTGGATGGGGGGCGGCCGGGGAGCTGTTTTTT. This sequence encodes CASSQAGWGAAGELFF.

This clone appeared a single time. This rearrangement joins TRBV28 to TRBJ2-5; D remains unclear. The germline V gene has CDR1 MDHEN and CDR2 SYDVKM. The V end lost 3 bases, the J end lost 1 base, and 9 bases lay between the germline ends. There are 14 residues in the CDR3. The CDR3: CASSFVSSQETQYF. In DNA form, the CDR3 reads TGTGCCAGCAGTTTCGTCAGCTCCCAAGAGACCCAGTACTTC.

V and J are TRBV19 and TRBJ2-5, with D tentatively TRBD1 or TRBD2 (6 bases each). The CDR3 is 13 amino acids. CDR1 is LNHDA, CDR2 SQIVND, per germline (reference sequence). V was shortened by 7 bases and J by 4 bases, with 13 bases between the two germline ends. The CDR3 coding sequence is TGTGCCAGTACCCCCAGGGGAGGAGAGACCCAGTACTTC. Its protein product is CASTPRGGETQYF.